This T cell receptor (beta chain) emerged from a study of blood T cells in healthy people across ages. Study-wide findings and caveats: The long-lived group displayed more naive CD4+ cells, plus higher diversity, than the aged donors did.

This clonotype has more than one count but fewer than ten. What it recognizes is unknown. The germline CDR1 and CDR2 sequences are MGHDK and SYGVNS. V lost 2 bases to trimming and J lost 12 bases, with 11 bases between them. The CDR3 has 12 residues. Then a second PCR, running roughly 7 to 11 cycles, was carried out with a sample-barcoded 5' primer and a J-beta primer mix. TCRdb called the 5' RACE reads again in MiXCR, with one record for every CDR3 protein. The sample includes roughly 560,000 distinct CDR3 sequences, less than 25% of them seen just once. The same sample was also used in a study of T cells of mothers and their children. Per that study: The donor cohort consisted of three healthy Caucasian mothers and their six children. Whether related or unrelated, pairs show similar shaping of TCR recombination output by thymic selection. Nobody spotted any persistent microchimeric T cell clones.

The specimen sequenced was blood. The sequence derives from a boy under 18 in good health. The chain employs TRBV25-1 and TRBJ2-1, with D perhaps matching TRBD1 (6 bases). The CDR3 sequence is CASSEGGGGQFF. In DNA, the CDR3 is TGTGCCAGCAGTGAAGGGGGCGGTGGGCAGTTCTTC.